This T cell receptor beta chain was found in a study of identical twins. MiXCR was run by TCRdb on the 5' RACE reads, yielding one entry per CDR3 protein. The table has about 530,000 distinct CDR3 sequences, about 22% seen once; the top ten hold approximately 0.52%. CDR1 and CDR2 from the germline V gene are SGHDT and YYEEEE. CDR3 length: 12 residues. V dropped 2 bases and J dropped 5 bases, with 6 bases sitting between them. The study's findings and limits: Potential partial confounding of zero-insertion analyses by invariant MAIT and iNKT cells was noted. Abundant beta clonotypes from cord blood bore fewer insertions; memory repertoires lacked this pattern. Model-predicted out-of-frame TCR alpha sharing fell below observed values in monozygotic twins.

Many counts were recorded for this clonotype. No antigen is known for it. The sample was also linked to a second study, of yellow fever vaccine responses in identical twins.

The chain has TRBV5-6 and TRBJ2-3; D is perhaps TRBD1 (5 bases). The receptor comes from a woman under 30 in good health. Sequenced material: CD4+ T cells sorted from blood. CDR3 residues: CASSLGEDTQYF. In DNA form, the CDR3 reads TGTGCCAGCAGCTTAGGGGAAGATACGCAGTATTTT.